The present TCR beta chain was sequenced within a study of neurological immune-mediated disorders. The making of cDNA relied on 5'RACE with 10-nucleotide random UMIs. TCRdb fed the 5' RACE reads into MiXCR, producing one record per CDR3 protein. The profile covers 81,000 or so distinct CDR3 sequences, with around 4.6% appearing a single time and 2.2% taken by the ten largest. The CDR3 is 14 residues long. The V gene's germline CDR1 is MNHEY and CDR2 SMNVEV (reference sequence). Trimming shortened V by 5 bases and J by 1 base, and 11 bases separated the two germline ends. This clonotype was found many times.

The chain uses TRBV27 and TRBJ1-1; D remains unclear. What was sequenced was PBMCs. The TCR comes from a woman in her 30s with multiple sclerosis. This CDR3 is CASSSPVRNTEAFF. CDR3 DNA: TGTGCCAGCAGTAGTCCAGTCCGGAACACTGAAGCTTTCTTT.